A single sample is the source of the 15 T cell receptor beta chains below, sequenced in a study of monozygotic twins with inflammatory bowel disease. TCRdb re-analyzed the 5' RACE reads; it lists each CDR3 protein once, without DNA. The sample data list 330,000 or so distinct CDR3 sequences. Sequenced input: blood. The receptor set was obtained from a human donor with ulcerative colitis or Crohn's disease, or a healthy co-twin of an affected twin (not recorded which).

The chain joins TRBV6-6 to TRBJ1-3. The CDR3 totals 14 residues. Germline V CDR1 and CDR2: MNHNY, SVGAGI (reference sequence). This CDR3 is CASTFGRSGNTIYF.

J is TRBJ1-2 and V is TRBV6-5. The CDR3 totals 14 residues. Germline V CDR1 and CDR2: MNHEY, SVGAGI. CDR3 in amino acids: CASSYGQNNYGYTF.

The chain is built from TRBV7-2 and TRBJ1-2. CDR3 size: 12 residues. The germline V gene has CDR1 SGHTA and CDR2 FQGNSA. CDR3 loop: CASSLDLDGYTF. The variable domain in full, completed from reference TRBV7-2 and TRBJ1-2, reads GAGVSQSPSNKVTEKGKDVELRCDPISGHTALYWYRQSLGQGLEFLIYFQGNSAPDKSGLPSDRFSAERTGGSVSTLTIQRTQQEDSAVYLCASSLDLDGYTFGSGTRLTVV.

J is TRBJ2-6 and V is TRBV27; TCRdb reports TRBD2, a call that lacks DNA to check it against. CDR1 is MNHEY, CDR2 SMNVEV, per germline (reference sequence). There are 16 residues in the CDR3. CDR3 sequence reads: CAGSLSAGFGANVLTF.

This rearrangement joins TRBV7-7 to TRBJ2-1; TCRdb designates TRBD1, a call that cannot be tested without DNA. Looked up from germline, CDR1 is SSHAT and CDR2 is FNYEAQ (reference sequence). This CDR3 is built from 16 residues. This CDR3 is CASSLYSPGPNNEQFF.

The V gene is TRBV27, the J gene TRBJ2-1; TCRdb picks TRBD1, but there is no DNA to check that call. The germline CDR1 and CDR2 sequences are MNHEY and SMNVEV (reference sequence). The CDR3 has 13 residues. The CDR3 here is CASSLKWADEQFF.

The V gene is TRBV24-1, the J gene TRBJ2-1; TCRdb selects TRBD2, and the lack of DNA leaves this call unchecked. The CDR3 consists of 18 residues. Per the germline V gene, CDR1 is KGHDR and CDR2 is SFDVKD. The CDR3 sequence: CATSDPGTSGRLGNEQFF.

The chain joins TRBV9 to TRBJ2-1. The CDR3 contains 16 residues. Germline V gene data show CDR1 as SGDLS and CDR2 as YYNGEE. The CDR3 sequence: CASSVDSRNSYNEQFF.

V is TRBV28 and J is TRBJ2-7; TCRdb reports TRBD2, a call that lacks DNA to check it against. The V gene's germline CDR1 is MDHEN and CDR2 SYDVKM. This CDR3 has 15 amino acids. CDR3 sequence: CASSAAGLAGYEQYF.

The genes are TRBV20-1 and TRBJ1-5. Germline CDR1 reads DFQATT; CDR2 reads SNEGSKA (reference sequence). This CDR3 spans 13 amino acids. CDR3 loop: CSARREYNQPQHF.

The chain joins TRBV29-1 to TRBJ1-1; the TCRdb call, TRBD1, lacks DNA for checking. CDR1 is SQVTM and CDR2 is ANQGSEA in the germline V gene. CDR3 length: 13 residues. CDR3 residues: CSVEVGGNTEAFF.

CDR3 sequence reads: CASSFADRAYGYTF. This chain connects TRBV5-1 to TRBJ1-2; TCRdb outputs TRBD1, but without DNA this stays unchecked. Looked up from germline, CDR1 is SGHRS and CDR2 is YFSETQ. The CDR3 runs to 14 residues.

V usage is TRBV6-1 and J usage is TRBJ2-7; the D call from TCRdb, TRBD1, cannot be confirmed without DNA. Germline CDR1 reads MNHNS; CDR2 reads SASEGT. The CDR3 is made up of 13 amino acids. The CDR3 spells CASGDRGPNEQYF.

The chain recombines TRBV4-3 with TRBJ1-6; absent DNA, TCRdb's TRBD1 call cannot be checked. CDR1 and CDR2 (germline): LGHNA, YSLEER. The CDR3 covers 17 residues. CDR3 protein: CASSSRTGTPLNSPLHF.

The chain combines TRBV29-1 with TRBJ1-2; the TRBD1 assignment by TCRdb is unverifiable without DNA. The length of the CDR3 is 11 residues. Germline V gene lookup returns CDR1 SQVTM and CDR2 ANQGSEA. CDR3 loop: CSVDRAYGYTF.